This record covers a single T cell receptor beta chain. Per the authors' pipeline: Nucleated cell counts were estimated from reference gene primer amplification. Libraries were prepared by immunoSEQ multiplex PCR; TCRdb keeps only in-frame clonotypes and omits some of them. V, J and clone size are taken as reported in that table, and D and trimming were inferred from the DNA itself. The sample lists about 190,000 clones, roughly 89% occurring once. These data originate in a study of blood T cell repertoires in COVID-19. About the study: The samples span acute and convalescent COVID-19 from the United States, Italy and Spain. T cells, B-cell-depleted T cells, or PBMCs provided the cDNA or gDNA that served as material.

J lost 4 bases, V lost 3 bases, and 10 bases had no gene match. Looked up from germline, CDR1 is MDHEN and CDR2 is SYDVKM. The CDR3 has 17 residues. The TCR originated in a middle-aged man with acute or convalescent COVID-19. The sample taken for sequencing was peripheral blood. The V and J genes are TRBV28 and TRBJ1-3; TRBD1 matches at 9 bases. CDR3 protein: CASSLSGTGKLGNTIYF. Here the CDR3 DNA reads TGTGCCAGCAGTTTGTCCGGGACAGGGAAACTAGGAAACACCATATATTTT.